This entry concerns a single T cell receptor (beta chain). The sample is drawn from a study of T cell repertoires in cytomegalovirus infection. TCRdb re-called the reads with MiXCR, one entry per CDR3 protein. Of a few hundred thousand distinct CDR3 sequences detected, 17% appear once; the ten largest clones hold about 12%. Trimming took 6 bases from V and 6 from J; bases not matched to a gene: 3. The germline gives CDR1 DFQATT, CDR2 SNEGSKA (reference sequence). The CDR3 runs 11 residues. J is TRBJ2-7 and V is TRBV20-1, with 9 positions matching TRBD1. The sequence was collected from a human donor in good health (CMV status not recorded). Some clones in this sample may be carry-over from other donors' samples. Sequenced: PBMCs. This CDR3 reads CSAWTGAEQYF. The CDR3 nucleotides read TGCAGTGCATGGACAGGGGCCGAGCAGTACTTC.